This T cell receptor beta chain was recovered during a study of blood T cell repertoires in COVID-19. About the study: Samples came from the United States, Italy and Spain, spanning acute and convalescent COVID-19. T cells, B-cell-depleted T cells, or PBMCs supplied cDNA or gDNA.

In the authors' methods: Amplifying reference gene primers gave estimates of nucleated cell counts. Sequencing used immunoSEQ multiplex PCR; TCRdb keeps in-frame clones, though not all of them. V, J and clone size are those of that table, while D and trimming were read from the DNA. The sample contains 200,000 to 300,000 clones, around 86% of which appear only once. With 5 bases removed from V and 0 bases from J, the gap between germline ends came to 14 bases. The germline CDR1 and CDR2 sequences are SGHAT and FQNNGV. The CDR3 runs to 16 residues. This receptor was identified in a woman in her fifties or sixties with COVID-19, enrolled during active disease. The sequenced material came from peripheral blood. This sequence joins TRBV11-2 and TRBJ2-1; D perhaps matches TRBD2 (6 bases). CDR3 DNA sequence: TGTGCCAGCAGCCCGGGACTTCAAAGCTCCTACAATGAGCAGTTCTTC. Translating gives CASSPGLQSSYNEQFF.